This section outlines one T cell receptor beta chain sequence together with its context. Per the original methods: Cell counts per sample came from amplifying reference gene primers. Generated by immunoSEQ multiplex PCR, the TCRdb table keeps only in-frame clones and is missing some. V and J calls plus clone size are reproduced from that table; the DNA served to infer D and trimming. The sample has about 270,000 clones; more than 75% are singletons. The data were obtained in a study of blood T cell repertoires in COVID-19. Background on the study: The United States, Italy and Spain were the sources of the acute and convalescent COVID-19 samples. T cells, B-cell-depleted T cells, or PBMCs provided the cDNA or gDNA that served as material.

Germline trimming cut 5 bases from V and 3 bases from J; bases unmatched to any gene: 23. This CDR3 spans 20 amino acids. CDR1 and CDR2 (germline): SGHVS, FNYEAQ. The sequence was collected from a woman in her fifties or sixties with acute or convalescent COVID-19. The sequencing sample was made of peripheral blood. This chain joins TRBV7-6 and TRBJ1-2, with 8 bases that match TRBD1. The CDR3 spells CASSPLFFSRTGKEYYGYTF. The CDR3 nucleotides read TGTGCCAGCAGCCCCCTTTTTTTTTCGCGGACAGGGAAGGAATACTATGGCTACACCTTC.